The TCR beta chain under discussion was sequenced for a study of shared clonotypes between healthy human individuals. V lost 3 bases, J lost 9 bases, and 17 bases lay in between. The V gene's germline CDR1 is SGHTA and CDR2 FQGNSA. CDR3 length: 14 amino acids. Per the original methods: ImmunoSEQ junction-only sequences lacked quality scores, so their filtering differed. Profiling relied on immunoSEQ multiplex PCR, and the TCRdb table lists in-frame clones only, not all of them. V and J calls and clone size are given by that table; D and trimming were obtained from the DNA. The repertoire has roughly 700,000 clones, about 92% of them found once; the top ten carry 30% to 35%.

The clonotype originates from a man aged 18-30 years in good health. Some clones in this sample may be carry-over from other donors' samples. Sequencing was done on a sample of memory CD8+ T cells from PBMCs. Subset in this sample: CD45RO+ cells pooled with CCR7-negative TemRA cells. The V gene is TRBV7-2, the J gene TRBJ1-2, with D tentatively TRBD1 (6 bases). The DNA of the CDR3 is TGTGCCAGCAGCTTCTACCGGGACACACGGAGCTACACCTTC. Encoded protein: CASSFYRDTRSYTF.